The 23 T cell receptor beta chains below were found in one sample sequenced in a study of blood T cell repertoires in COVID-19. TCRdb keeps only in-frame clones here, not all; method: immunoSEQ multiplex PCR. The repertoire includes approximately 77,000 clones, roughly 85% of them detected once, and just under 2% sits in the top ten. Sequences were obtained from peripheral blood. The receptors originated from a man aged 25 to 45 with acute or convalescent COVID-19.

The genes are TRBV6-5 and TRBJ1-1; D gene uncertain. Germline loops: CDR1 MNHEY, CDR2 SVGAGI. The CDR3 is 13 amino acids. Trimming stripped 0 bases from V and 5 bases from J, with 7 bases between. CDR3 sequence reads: CASSYSRQTEAFF. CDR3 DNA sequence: TGTGCCAGCAGTTACTCGAGACAAACTGAAGCTTTCTTT.

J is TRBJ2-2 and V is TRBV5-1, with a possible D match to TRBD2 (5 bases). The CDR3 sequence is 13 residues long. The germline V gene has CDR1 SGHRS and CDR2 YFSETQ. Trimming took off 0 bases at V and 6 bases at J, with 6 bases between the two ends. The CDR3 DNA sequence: TGCGCCAGCAGCTTGGAAGCGGCCGGGGAGCTGTTTTTT. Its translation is CASSLEAAGELFF. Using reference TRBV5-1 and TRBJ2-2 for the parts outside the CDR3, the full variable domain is KAGVTQTPRYLIKTRGQQVTLSCSPISGHRSVSWYQQTPGQGLQFLFEYFSETQRNKGNFPGRFSGRQFSNSRSEMNVSTLELGDSALYLCASSLEAAGELFFGEGSRLTVL.

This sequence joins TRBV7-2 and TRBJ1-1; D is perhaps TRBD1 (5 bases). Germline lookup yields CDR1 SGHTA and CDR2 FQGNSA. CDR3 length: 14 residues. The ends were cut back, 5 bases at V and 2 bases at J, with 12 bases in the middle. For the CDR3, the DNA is TGTGCCAGCAGCCTACCCGGGACTAACACTGAAGCTTTCTTT. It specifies CASSLPGTNTEAFF.

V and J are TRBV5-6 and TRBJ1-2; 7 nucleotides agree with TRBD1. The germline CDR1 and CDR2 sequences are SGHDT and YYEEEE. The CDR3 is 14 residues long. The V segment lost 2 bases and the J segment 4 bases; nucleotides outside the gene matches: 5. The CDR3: CASSLTGASYGYTF. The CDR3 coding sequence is TGTGCCAGCAGCTTAACAGGGGCGAGCTATGGCTACACCTTC.

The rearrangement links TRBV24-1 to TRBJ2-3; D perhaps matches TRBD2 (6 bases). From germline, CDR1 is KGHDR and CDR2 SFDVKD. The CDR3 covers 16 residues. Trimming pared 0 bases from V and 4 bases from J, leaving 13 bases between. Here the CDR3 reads CATSDLRSGTADTQYF. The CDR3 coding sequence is TGTGCCACCAGTGATTTGCGTAGCGGAACGGCAGATACGCAGTATTTT.

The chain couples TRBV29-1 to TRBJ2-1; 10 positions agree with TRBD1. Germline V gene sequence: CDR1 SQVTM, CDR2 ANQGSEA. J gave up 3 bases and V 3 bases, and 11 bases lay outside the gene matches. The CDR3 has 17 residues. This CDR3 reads CSVEHLTGTGDYNEQFF. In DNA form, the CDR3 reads TGCAGCGTTGAGCACCTAACCGGGACAGGGGACTACAATGAGCAGTTCTTC.

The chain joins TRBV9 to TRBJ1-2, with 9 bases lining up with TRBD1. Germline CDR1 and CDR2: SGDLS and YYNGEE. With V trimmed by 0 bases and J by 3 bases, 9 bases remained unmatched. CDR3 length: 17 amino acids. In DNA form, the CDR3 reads TGTGCCAGCAGCGTAGGAGAGGGGGACAGGGATCACTATGGCTACACCTTC. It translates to CASSVGEGDRDHYGYTF.

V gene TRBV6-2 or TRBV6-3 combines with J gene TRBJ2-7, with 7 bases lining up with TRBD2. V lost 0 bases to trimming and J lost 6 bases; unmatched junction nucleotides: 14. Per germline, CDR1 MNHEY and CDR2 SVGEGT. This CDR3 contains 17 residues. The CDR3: CASSYSFSAGVPLEQYF. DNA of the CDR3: TGTGCCAGCAGTTACTCTTTCTCGGCGGGAGTGCCCCTCGAGCAGTACTTC.

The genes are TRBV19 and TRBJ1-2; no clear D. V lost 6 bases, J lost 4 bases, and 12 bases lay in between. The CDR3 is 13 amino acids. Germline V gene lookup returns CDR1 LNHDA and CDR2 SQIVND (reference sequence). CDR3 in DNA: TGTGCCAGTAGCCTGCGGCCCGTCTATGGCTACACCTTC. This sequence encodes CASSLRPVYGYTF.

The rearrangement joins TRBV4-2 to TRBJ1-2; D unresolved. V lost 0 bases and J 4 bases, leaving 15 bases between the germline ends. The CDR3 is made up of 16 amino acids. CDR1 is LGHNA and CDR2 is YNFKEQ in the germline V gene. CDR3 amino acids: CASSQEPANPSYGYTF. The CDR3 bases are TGTGCCAGCAGCCAAGAACCCGCCAATCCTAGCTATGGCTACACCTTC.

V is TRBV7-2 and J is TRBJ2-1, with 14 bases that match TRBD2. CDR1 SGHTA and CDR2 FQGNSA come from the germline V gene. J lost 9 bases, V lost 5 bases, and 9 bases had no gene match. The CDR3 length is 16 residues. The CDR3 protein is CASSTTSGRASSEQFF. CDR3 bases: TGTGCCAGCAGCACGACTAGCGGGAGGGCCTCAAGTGAGCAGTTCTTC.

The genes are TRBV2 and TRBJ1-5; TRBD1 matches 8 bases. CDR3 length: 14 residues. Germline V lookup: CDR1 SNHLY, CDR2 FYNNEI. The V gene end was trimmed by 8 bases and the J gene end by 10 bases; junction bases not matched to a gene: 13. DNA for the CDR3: TGTGCCAGCGGCCCAGGGGTACAGGGGGACCCCCAGCATTTT. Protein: CASGPGVQGDPQHF.

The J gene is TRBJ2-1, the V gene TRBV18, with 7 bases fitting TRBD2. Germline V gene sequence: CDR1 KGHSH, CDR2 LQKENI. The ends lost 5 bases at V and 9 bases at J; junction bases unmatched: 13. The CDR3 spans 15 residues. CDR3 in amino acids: CASSGEGTVNVEQFF. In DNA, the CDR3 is TGTGCCAGCTCAGGGGAGGGGACCGTCAATGTTGAGCAGTTCTTC.

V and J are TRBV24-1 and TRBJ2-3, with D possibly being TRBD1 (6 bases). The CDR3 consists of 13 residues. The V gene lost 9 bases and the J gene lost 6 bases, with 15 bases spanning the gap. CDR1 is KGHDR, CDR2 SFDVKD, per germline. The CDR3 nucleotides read TGTGCCACCGAGGACAGAAATCTCGATACGCAGTATTTT. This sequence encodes CATEDRNLDTQYF.

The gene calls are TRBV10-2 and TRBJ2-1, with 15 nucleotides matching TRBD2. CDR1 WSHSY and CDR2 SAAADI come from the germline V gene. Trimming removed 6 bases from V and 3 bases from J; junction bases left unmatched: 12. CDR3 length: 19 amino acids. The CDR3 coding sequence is TGCGCCAGCAGACGGATGGGGACTAGCGGGGGGATGAGCTACAATGAGCAGTTCTTC. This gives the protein CASRRMGTSGGMSYNEQFF.

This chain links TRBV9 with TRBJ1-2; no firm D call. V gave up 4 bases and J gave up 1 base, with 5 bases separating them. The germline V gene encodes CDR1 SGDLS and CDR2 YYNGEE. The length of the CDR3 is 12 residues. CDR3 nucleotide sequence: TGTGCCAGCAGCCGTAATAACTATGGCTACACCTTC. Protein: CASSRNNYGYTF.

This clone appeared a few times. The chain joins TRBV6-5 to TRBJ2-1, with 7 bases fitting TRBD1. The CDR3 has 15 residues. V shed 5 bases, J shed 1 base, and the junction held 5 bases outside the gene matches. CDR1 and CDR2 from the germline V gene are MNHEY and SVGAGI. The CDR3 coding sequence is TGTGCCAGCAGTCGACAGGGAATATCCTACAATGAGCAGTTCTTC. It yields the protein CASSRQGISYNEQFF.

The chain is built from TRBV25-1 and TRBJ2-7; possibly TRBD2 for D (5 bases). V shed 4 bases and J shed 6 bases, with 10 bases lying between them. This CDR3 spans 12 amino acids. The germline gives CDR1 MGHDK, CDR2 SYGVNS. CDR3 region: CASSVTGFEQYF. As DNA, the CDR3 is TGTGCCAGCAGTGTAACGGGGTTCGAGCAGTACTTC.

For the CDR3, the DNA is TGTGCCAGCAGTCGTACAGGGGGCGCGTCCGATGAGCAGTTCTTC. This translates into CASSRTGGASDEQFF. This chain joins TRBV6-5 and TRBJ2-1, with TRBD1 identical over 9 bases. Germline CDR1 and CDR2: MNHEY and SVGAGI. The J segment lost 8 bases and the V segment lost 5 bases, leaving 10 bases of the junction unmatched. This CDR3 spans 15 amino acids.

The CDR3: CASSFAGTGDTEAFF. CDR3 DNA: TGTGCCAGCAGCTTCGCCGGGACAGGTGACACTGAAGCTTTCTTT. The rearrangement joins TRBV7-6 to TRBJ1-1, with 8 bases that match TRBD1. Germline assignment: CDR1 SGHVS and CDR2 FNYEAQ. There are 15 residues in the CDR3. Trimming cost V 3 bases and J 3 bases; bases outside gene matches: 6.

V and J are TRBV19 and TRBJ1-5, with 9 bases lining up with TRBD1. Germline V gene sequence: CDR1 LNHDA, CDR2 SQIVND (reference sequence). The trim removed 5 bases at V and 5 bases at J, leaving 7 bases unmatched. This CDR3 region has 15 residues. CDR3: CASSGETGGYQPQHF. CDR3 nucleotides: TGTGCCAGTAGTGGGGAAACAGGGGGCTATCAGCCCCAGCATTTT. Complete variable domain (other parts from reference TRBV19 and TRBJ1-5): DGGITQSPKYLFRKEGQNVTLSCEQNLNHDAMYWYRQDPGQGLRLIYYSQIVNDFQKGDIAEGYSVSREKKESFPLTVTSAQKNPTAFYLCASSGETGGYQPQHFGDGTRLSIL.

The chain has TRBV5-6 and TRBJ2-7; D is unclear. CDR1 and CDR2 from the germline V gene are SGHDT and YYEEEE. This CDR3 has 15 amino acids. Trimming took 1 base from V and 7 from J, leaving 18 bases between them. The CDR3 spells CASSLLVVVGGEQYV. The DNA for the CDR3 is TGTGCCAGCAGCTTGTTAGTCGTCGTTGGTGGTGAGCAGTACGTC.

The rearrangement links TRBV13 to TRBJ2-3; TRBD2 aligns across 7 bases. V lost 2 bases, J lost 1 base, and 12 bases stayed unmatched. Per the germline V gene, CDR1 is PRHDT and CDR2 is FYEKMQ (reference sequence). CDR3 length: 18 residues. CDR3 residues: CASSLSGWARGGTDTQYF. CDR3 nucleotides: TGTGCCAGCAGCTTATCAGGATGGGCCCGGGGGGGCACAGATACGCAGTATTTT.